A selection of T cell receptor beta chains follows, all from one sample in a study of T cells in Graves' hyperthyroidism and ophthalmopathy. TCRdb independently ran MiXCR on the multiplex PCR reads; one entry per CDR3 protein. Of roughly 280,000 distinct CDR3 sequences in the sample, around 20% are singletons; the top ten hold roughly 60%. Sequenced material: blood. The receptors stem from a young man with Graves' ophthalmopathy. Each CDR3 is given with its conserved first and last residue. D genes are given only for firm matches.

CDR3aa: CASSREGHNEQFF
d_gene: TRBD2
v_gene: TRBV19
len: 13
j_gene: TRBJ2-1

CDR3aa: CASSEGYNEQFF
d_gene: .
v_gene: TRBV2
len: 12
j_gene: TRBJ2-1

CDR3aa: CASSLGPGPLYEQYF
d_gene: .
v_gene: TRBV10-1
len: 15
j_gene: TRBJ2-7

CDR3aa: CASSLVVSLAGVRNEQFF
d_gene: TRBD2
v_gene: TRBV6-1
len: 18
j_gene: TRBJ2-1

CDR3aa: CATSHRGLASSCNEQFF
d_gene: TRBD2
v_gene: TRBV24-1
len: 17
j_gene: TRBJ2-1

CDR3aa: CASSLRTGVYNEQFF
d_gene: TRBD1
v_gene: TRBV28
len: 15
j_gene: TRBJ2-1

CDR3aa: CASSLSGERANYGYTF
d_gene: .
v_gene: TRBV27
len: 16
j_gene: TRBJ1-2

CDR3aa: CASSYGPEGNTIYF
d_gene: .
v_gene: TRBV6-5
len: 14
j_gene: TRBJ1-3

CDR3aa: CASSQVWGPSSYNSPLHF
d_gene: .
v_gene: TRBV3-1
len: 18
j_gene: TRBJ1-6

CDR3aa: CSAQPGTDTTYEQYF
d_gene: TRBD1
v_gene: TRBV20-1
len: 15
j_gene: TRBJ2-7

CDR3aa: CASRQTRGGSYEQYF
d_gene: TRBD2
v_gene: TRBV6-1
len: 15
j_gene: TRBJ2-7

CDR3aa: CASSESTAGAYEQYF
d_gene: .
v_gene: TRBV9
len: 15
j_gene: TRBJ2-7

CDR3aa: CSARGSEYNEQFF
d_gene: .
v_gene: TRBV20-1
len: 13
j_gene: TRBJ2-1

CDR3aa: CASSPISRDRNEGYEQYF
d_gene: TRBD1
v_gene: TRBV11-2
len: 18
j_gene: TRBJ2-7

CDR3aa: CASSLDRGRDYGYTF
d_gene: TRBD1
v_gene: TRBV18
len: 15
j_gene: TRBJ1-2

CDR3aa: CSARDLLAGGAAYGYTF
d_gene: .
v_gene: TRBV20-1
len: 17
j_gene: TRBJ1-2

CDR3aa: CASRNAGLSGYNEQFF
d_gene: .
v_gene: TRBV30
len: 16
j_gene: TRBJ2-1

CDR3aa: CASSLTGGTTGELFF
d_gene: TRBD1
v_gene: TRBV5-1
len: 15
j_gene: TRBJ2-2

CDR3aa: CASSIYGGGGYTF
d_gene: .
v_gene: TRBV12-3/TRBV12-4
len: 13
j_gene: TRBJ1-2

CDR3aa: CASSQTRGTTEAFF
d_gene: TRBD1
v_gene: TRBV12-3/TRBV12-4
len: 14
j_gene: TRBJ1-1

CDR3aa: CSVAQGGSGMYEQYF
d_gene: TRBD2
v_gene: TRBV29-1
len: 15
j_gene: TRBJ2-7

CDR3aa: CASISQGRGEKLFF
d_gene: .
v_gene: TRBV28
len: 14
j_gene: TRBJ1-4

CDR3aa: CASSPMGQGGEKLFF
d_gene: .
v_gene: TRBV7-9
len: 15
j_gene: TRBJ1-4

CDR3aa: CASSSGPTYGYTF
d_gene: .
v_gene: TRBV27
len: 13
j_gene: TRBJ1-2